This T cell receptor beta chain was identified during a study of regulatory T cells in long-lasting Graves disease (TCRdb year 2021). A note on the overall study: Persistent Graves' disease meant more than 5 years of antithyroid drug treatment with TSH receptor autoantibodies that stayed positive. On average, persistent Graves' disease patients in the clinical cohort had been on antithyroid drugs for about 9.7 years. Persistent Graves' disease patients were compared with newly diagnosed Graves' disease patients by peripheral blood TCR sequencing and RNA sequencing. The study took place in China and was registered as a clinical trial. TCR sequencing covered some 13 persistent and approximately 20 newly diagnosed Graves' disease patients, 33 samples in total. Study-wide conclusions, independent of this receptor: Preferential use of TRBV28, TRBJ1-2 and TRBJ2-5 was observed in persistent disease, whereas TRBV20-1 and TRBJ2-1 were favored in newly diagnosed disease. Compared with newly diagnosed patients, persistent Graves' disease patients had lower TCR Shannon entropy and fewer highly expanded clones, which suggests clonal expansion. As a limitation, the authors acknowledged that the small sample size may reduce accuracy. Only peripheral blood was studied, because thyroid tissue, the primary lesion, was inaccessible. More public clonotypes were shared among persistent patients (under 3,000) than among newly diagnosed patients (more than 950). Sequencing and analysis were limited to the TCR beta chain.

The CDR3 starts with the cysteine, ends with the phenylalanine, and has 16 residues. This entry keeps only the CDR3 DNA: 48 bases, framed from base 1. V lost 3 bases and J lost 4 bases; the stretch between them is 13 bases long. Based on the germline V gene, the CDR1 and CDR2 sequences are MDHEN and SYDVKM. What the time point label conveys for this sample: persistent/refractory GD, antithyroid drugs over 5 years with positive TRAb. For both TCR sequencing and RNA sequencing, RNA was extracted from PBMCs using TRIzol. The diagnosis of Graves' disease was made according to American Thyroid Association guidelines. The patients came from an endocrinology department in Xi'an, China. From each patient, around 9.3 milliliters of peripheral blood was collected into an EDTA anticoagulant tube. Ficoll Paque Plus density gradient separation was used to isolate PBMCs, and no further T cell sorting was performed. RNA quality was checked with an Agilent 2100 Bioanalyzer and agarose gel, and concentration with a NanoDrop 2000.

The sample holds many counts of this clonotype. Its cognate antigen has yet to be identified. The input lacks base qualities; no much larger clone sits a single base away. The protocol used for the library was multiplex PCR. Sequencing was carried out with an Illumina HiSeq 4000. To build TCR beta libraries, CDR3 regions were amplified by Arm-PCR using iRepertoire HTBI primers. Before sequencing, the PCR products went through gel purification. Concerning the study's data processing: Gene usage analysis of CDR3 amino acid clonotypes used the 62 TRBV and around 13 TRBJ segments found across samples. Filtered high-quality paired reads were merged into contigs using COPE and FqMerger. Contigs were aligned with BLAST to IMGT TRBV, TRBD and TRBJ reference genes, and CDR3 was defined per IMGT. Any clonotype with a frequency above 0.1% was counted as a highly expanded clone. Shannon entropy was used to measure repertoire diversity, and the Gini coefficient was used to measure V-J evenness. A clonotype was considered public if more than one individual shared it. TCRdb cleaned the public reads at Q25 with fastp, built clones with MiXCR and kept in-frame beta chains. Each record represents a unique CDR3 protein, reported with the most common genes and DNA among its rows. It is TCRdb's table, rather than the study itself, that gives the V and J calls and clone size. Here the sample has approximately 360,000 distinct CDR3 sequences; around 23% occur a single time. The ten largest account for roughly a quarter of the sample.

The chain was built from TRBV28 and TRBJ1-6, and TRBD1 may be the D gene, going by 5 matching bases. This clonotype originated in a woman aged 40-49 years with Graves disease. Donor details come from another sample of the same person, matched by shared clones. Sequencing was performed on peripheral blood mononuclear cells (PBMCs), taken when the disease was refractory, from a patient treated with antithyroid drugs. CDR3 loop: CASSFWTYGYNSPLHF. The nucleotide sequence reads as follows: TGTGCCAGCAGTTTTTGGACATACGGATATAATTCACCCCTCCACTTT.